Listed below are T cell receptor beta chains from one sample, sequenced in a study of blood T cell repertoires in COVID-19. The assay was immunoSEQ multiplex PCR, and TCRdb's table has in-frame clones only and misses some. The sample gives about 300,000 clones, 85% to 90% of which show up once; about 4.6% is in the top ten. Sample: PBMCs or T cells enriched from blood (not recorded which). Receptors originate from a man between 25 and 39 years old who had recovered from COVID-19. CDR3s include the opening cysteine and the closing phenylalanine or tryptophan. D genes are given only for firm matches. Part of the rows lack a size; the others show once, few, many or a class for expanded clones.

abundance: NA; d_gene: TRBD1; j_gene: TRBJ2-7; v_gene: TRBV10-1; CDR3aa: CASSEPGQGSYEQYF; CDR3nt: TGCGCCAGCAGTGAGCCGGGACAGGGGAGTTACGAGCAGTACTTC
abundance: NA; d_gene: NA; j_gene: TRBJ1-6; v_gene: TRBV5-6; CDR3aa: CASSLYSRQLNSPLHF; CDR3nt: TGTGCCAGCAGCTTGTATTCGCGACAGCTGAATTCACCCCTCCACTTT
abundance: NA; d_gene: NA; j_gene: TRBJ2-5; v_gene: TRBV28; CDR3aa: CASSFGYSGQETQYF; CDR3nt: TGTGCCAGCAGTTTTGGTTACTCCGGCCAAGAGACCCAGTACTTC
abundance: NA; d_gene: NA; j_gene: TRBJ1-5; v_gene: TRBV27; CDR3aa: CASSWRGGNQPQHF; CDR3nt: TGTGCCAGCAGTTGGCGGGGCGGCAATCAGCCCCAGCATTTT
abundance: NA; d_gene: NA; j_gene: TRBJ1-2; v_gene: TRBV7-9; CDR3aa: CASSLADRLAEGYTF; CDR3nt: TGTGCCAGCAGCTTAGCGGACCGATTAGCGGAAGGCTACACCTTC
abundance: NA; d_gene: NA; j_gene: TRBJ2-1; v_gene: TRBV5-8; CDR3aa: CASSLGLLDEQFF; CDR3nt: TGTGCCAGCAGCTTGGGACTACTCGATGAGCAGTTCTTC
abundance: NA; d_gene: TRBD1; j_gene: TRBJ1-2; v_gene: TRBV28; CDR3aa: CASSLGTGINYGYTF; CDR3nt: TGTGCCAGCAGTTTGGGGACAGGGATAAACTATGGCTACACCTTC
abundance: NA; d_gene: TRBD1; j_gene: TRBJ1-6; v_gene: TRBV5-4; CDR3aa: CASSLDREEGSPLHF; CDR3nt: TGTGCCAGCAGCCTGGACAGGGAAGAGGGTTCACCCCTCCACTTT
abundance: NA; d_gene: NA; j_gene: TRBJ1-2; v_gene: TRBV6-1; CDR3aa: CASSVKWARQALHYGYTF; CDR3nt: TGTGCCAGCAGTGTAAAATGGGCCAGACAGGCGTTACACTATGGCTACACCTTC
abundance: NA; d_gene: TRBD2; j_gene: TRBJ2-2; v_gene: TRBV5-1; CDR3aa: CASSSAGVGELFF; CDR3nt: TGCGCCAGCAGCTCGGCGGGGGTCGGGGAGCTGTTTTTT
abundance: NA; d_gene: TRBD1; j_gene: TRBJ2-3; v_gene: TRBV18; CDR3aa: CASSPQQGAQDTQYF; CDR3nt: TGTGCCAGCTCACCACAGCAGGGGGCCCAAGATACGCAGTATTTT
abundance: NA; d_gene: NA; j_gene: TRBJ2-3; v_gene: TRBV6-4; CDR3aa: CASSDSGDLRIGTDTQYF; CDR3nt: TGTGCCAGCAGTGACTCGGGCGACCTACGCATCGGCACAGATACGCAGTATTTT
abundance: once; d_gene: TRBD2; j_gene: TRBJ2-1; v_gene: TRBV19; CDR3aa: CASSPGLASYNEQFF; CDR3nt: TGTGCCAGTTCACCGGGACTAGCCTCCTACAATGAGCAGTTCTTC
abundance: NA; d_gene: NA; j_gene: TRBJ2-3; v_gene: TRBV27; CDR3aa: CASSSDRTRTDTQYF; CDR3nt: TGTGCCAGCAGTTCCGACAGGACCCGTACAGATACGCAGTATTTT
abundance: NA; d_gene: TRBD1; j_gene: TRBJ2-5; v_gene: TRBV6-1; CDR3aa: CASSVLNWGQGRETQYF; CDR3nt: TGTGCCAGCAGTGTTCTAAACTGGGGACAGGGGCGAGAGACCCAGTACTTC